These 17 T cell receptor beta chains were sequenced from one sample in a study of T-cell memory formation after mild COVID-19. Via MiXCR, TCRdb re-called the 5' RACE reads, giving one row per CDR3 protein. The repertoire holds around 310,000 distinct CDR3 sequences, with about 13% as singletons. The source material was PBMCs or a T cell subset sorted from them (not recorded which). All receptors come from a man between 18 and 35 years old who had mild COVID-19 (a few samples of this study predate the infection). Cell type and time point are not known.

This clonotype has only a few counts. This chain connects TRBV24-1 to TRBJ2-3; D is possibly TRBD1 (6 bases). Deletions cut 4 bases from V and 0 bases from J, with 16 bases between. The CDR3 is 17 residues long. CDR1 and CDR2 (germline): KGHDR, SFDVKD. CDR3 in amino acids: CATSDLPTGSSTDTQYF. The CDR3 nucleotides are TGTGCCACCAGTGACTTGCCAACAGGGTCCAGCACAGATACGCAGTATTTT.

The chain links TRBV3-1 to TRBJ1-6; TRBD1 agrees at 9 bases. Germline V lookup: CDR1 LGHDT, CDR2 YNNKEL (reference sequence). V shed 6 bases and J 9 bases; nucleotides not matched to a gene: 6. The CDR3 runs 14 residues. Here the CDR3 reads CASRQTGGTSPLHF. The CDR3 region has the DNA TGTGCCAGCAGACAAACAGGGGGCACTTCACCCCTCCACTTT.

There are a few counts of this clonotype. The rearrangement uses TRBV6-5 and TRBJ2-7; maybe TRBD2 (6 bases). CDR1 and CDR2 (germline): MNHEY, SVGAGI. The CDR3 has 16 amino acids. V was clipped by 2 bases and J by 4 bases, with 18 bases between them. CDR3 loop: CASSYRGGAPMYEQYF. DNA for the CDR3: TGTGCCAGCAGTTACAGGGGCGGGGCACCCATGTACGAGCAGTACTTC.

The CDR3 loop reads CARVGPAEQYV. The CDR3 nucleotides are TGTGCCAGAGTAGGACCTGCCGAGCAGTACGTC. The gene calls are TRBV28 and TRBJ2-7; D ambiguous. Germline CDR1 and CDR2: MDHEN and SYDVKM. The V gene lost 9 bases and the J gene lost 6 bases, with 12 bases spanning the gap. CDR3 length: 11 amino acids.

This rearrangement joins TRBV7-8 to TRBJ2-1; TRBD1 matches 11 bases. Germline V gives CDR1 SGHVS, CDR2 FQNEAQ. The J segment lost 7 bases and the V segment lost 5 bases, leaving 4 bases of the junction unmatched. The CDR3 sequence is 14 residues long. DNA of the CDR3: TGTGCCAGCAGCCCCCGGGACAGGGGGAATGAGCAGTTCTTC. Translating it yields CASSPRDRGNEQFF.

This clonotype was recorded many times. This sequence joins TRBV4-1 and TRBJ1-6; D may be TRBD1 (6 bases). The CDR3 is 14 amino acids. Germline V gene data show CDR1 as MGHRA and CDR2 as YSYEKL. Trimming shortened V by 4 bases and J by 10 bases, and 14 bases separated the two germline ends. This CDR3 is CASSPTGIGSPLHF. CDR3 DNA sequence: TGCGCCAGCAGCCCGACAGGAATAGGGTCACCCCTCCACTTT.

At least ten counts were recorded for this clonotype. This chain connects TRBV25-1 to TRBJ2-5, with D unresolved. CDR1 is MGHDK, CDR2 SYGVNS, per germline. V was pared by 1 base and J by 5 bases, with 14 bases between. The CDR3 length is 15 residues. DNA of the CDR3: TGTGCCAGCAGTGAATCCGGGCGGATGGGGGAGACCCAGTACTTC. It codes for CASSESGRMGETQYF.

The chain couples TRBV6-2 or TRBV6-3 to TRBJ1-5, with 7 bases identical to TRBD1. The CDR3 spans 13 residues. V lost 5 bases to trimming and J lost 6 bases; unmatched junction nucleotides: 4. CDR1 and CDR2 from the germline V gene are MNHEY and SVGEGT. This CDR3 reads CASSHAGGQPQHF. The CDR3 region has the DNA TGTGCCAGCAGTCACGCAGGGGGTCAGCCCCAGCATTTT.

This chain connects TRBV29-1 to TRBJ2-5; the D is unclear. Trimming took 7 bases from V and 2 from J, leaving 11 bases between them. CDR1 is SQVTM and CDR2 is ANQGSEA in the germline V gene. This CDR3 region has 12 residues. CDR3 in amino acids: CSGRTVQETQYF. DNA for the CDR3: TGCAGCGGCCGGACGGTACAAGAGACCCAGTACTTC.

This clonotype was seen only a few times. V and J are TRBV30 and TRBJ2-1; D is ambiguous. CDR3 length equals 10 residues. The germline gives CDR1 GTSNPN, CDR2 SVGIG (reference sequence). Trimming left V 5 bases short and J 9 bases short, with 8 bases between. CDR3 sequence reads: CAWHHGEQFF. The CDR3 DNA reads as TGTGCCTGGCACCACGGTGAGCAGTTCTTC.

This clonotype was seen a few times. The CDR3 loop reads CASSDRDRDYEQYV. CDR3 sequence (DNA): TGTGCCAGCAGCGACCGGGACAGGGACTACGAGCAGTACGTC. The rearrangement joins TRBV2 to TRBJ2-7; TRBD1 agrees at 9 bases. The J segment lost 3 bases and the V segment lost 6 bases, leaving 6 bases of the junction unmatched. Germline CDR1 is SNHLY and CDR2 is FYNNEI. The CDR3 is 14 amino acids.

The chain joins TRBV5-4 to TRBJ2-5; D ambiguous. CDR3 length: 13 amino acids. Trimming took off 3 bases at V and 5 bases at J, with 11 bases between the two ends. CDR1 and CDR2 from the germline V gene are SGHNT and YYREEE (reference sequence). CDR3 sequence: CASSSPQQETQYF. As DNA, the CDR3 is TGTGCCAGCAGCTCCCCCCAGCAGGAGACCCAGTACTTC.

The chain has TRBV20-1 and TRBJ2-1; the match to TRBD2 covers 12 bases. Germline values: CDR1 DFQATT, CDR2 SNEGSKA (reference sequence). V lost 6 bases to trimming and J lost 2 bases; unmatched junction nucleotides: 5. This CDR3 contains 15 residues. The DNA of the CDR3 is TGCAGTGCCCTAACTAGCGGGGGGCCCTACAATGAGCAGTTCTTC. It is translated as CSALTSGGPYNEQFF.

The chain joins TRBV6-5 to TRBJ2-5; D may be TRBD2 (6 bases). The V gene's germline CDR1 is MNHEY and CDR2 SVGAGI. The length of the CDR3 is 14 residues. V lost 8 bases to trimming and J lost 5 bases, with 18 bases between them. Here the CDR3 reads CASGIGGSVETQYF. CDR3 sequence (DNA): TGTGCCAGCGGGATCGGGGGTAGTGTGGAGACCCAGTACTTC.

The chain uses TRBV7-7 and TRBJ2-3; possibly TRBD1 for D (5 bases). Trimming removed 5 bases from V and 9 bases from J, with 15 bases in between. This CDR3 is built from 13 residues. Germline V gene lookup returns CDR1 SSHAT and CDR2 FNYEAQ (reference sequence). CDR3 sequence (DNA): TGTGCCAGCAGCCGACAGAAGAAGGGAACGCAGTATTTT. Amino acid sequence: CASSRQKKGTQYF. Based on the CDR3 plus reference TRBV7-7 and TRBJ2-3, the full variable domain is GAGVSQSPRYKVTKRGQDVTLRCDPISSHATLYWYQQALGQGPEFLTYFNYEAQPDKSGLPSDRFSAERPEGSISTLTIQRTEQRDSAMYRCASSRQKKGTQYFGPGTRLTVL.

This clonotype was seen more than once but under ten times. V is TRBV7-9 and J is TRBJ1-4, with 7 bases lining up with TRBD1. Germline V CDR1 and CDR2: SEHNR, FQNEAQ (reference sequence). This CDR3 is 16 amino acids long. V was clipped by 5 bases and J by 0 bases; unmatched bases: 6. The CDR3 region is CASSRGTVATNEKLFF. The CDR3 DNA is TGTGCCAGCAGCCGAGGGACAGTTGCAACTAATGAAAAACTGTTTTTT. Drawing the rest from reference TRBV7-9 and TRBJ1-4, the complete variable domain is DTGVSQNPRHKITKRGQNVTFRCDPISEHNRLYWYRQTLGQGPEFLTYFQNEAQLEKSRLLSDRFSAERPKGSFSTLEIQRTEQGDSAMYLCASSRGTVATNEKLFFGSGTQLSVL.

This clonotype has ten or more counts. CDR3 sequence (DNA): TGTGCCAGCAGCCCAGGACTAGCGAGGGAGACCCAGTACTTC. It specifies CASSPGLARETQYF. J is TRBJ2-5 and V is TRBV11-2, with 9 bases aligning to TRBD2. V lost 5 bases to trimming and J lost 5 bases; unmatched junction nucleotides: 6. CDR1 and CDR2 (germline): SGHAT, FQNNGV. The CDR3 totals 14 residues.